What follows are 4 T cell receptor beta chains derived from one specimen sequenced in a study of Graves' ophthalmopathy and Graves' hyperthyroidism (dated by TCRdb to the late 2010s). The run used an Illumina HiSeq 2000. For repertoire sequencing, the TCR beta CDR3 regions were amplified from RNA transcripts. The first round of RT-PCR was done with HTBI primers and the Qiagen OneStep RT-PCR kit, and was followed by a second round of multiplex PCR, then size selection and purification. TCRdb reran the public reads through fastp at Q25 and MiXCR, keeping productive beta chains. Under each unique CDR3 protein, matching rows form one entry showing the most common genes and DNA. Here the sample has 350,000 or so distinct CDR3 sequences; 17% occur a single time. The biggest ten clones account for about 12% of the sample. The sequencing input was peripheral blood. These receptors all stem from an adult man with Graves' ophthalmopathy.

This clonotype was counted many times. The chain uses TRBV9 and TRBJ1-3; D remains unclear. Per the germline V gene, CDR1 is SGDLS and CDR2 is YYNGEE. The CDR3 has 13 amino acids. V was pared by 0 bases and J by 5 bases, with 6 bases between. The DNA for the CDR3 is TGTGCCAGCAGCGTAGAAGACAGAAACACCATATATTTT. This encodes CASSVEDRNTIYF.

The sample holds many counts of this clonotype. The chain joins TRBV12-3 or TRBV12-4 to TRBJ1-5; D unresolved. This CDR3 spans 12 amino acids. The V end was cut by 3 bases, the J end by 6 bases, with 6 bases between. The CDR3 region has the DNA TGTGCCAGCAGTTTGGGCGGTCAGCCCCAGCATTTT. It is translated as CASSLGGQPQHF.

Here the CDR3 reads CASSLTGTGPSGELFF. The CDR3, as DNA: TGCGCCAGCAGCTTAACCGGGACAGGGCCCTCCGGGGAGCTGTTTTTT. V gene TRBV5-1 combines with J gene TRBJ2-2, with 9 bases identical to TRBD1. J was trimmed by 6 bases and V by 2 bases; bases with no gene match: 8. The CDR3 contains 16 residues. Germline CDR1 SGHRS, CDR2 YFSETQ.

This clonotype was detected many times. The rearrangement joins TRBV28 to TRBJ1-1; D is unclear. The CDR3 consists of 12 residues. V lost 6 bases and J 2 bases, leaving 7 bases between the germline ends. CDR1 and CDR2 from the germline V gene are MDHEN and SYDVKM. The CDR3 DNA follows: TGTGCCAGCAGCCTCGTAAACACTGAAGCTTTCTTT. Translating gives CASSLVNTEAFF.